One and the same sample provided the 24 T cell receptor beta chains below, sequenced in a study of T cells in Graves' hyperthyroidism and ophthalmopathy. The investigators amplified TCR beta CDR3 regions from RNA transcripts. The HTBI set primed first-round TCR CDR3 RT-PCR. TCRdb passed the multiplex PCR reads through MiXCR, listing each CDR3 protein once. The sample holds about 330,000 distinct CDR3 sequences; roughly 15% are singletons and the top ten take 34%. The specimen was blood. All receptors derive from a woman between 35 and 50 years old with Graves' ophthalmopathy.

A note on this clonotype: This may arise from a read error, as a much more abundant clone is one base away. CDR3 nucleotide sequence: TGTGCCAGCAGTGCCTCTAGACGCCCTAATGAAAAACTGTCTTTT. Encoded protein: CASSASRRPNEKLSF. The chain combines TRBV6-1 with TRBJ1-4; D uncertain. This CDR3 is 15 amino acids long. Germline-derived CDR1 and CDR2 are MNHNS and SASEGT.

The chain combines TRBV6-1 with TRBJ1-6; 10 positions agree with TRBD1. This CDR3 comprises 15 residues. The trim removed 8 bases at V and 13 bases at J, leaving 14 bases unmatched. The germline V gene encodes CDR1 MNHNS and CDR2 SASEGT. In DNA form, the CDR3 reads TGTGCCAGCCGACCGGGACAGGGGATTTTGGAGCCCCTCCACTTT. It specifies CASRPGQGILEPLHF.

This chain joins TRBV6-1 and TRBJ2-5; TRBD2 matches at 8 bases. CDR3 length: 17 amino acids. Germline V lookup: CDR1 MNHNS, CDR2 SASEGT. The V and J ends lost 4 bases and 7 bases, in that order; junction bases with no gene match: 17. CDR3 DNA: TGTGCCAGCAGTGCGAAAGTCGGGGGGGCCGGGGGGGGGACCCAGTACTTC. This gives the protein CASSAKVGGAGGGTQYF.

This clonotype was counted many times. The chain joins TRBV10-1 to TRBJ1-3; D ambiguous. CDR1 is WNHNN, CDR2 SYGVQD, per germline (reference sequence). The V end lost 4 bases, the J end lost 4 bases, and 8 bases lay between the germline ends. The CDR3 length is 13 residues. CDR3 sequence: CASSVGVGNTIYF. CDR3 DNA: TGCGCCAGCAGTGTTGGGGTCGGAAACACCATATATTTT.

This clonotype showed up many times. J is TRBJ1-2 and V is TRBV27, with 8 bases identical to TRBD1. Germline CDR1 MNHEY, CDR2 SMNVEV (reference sequence). V lost 2 bases and J lost 7; bases outside the gene matches: 3. This CDR3 contains 13 residues. This CDR3 reads CASSLDRGSGYTF. The CDR3 nucleotides are TGTGCCAGCAGTTTAGACAGGGGTAGTGGCTACACCTTC.

V and J are TRBV20-1 and TRBJ1-5; 7 nucleotides match TRBD1. Germline values: CDR1 DFQATT, CDR2 SNEGSKA (reference sequence). This CDR3 has 13 residues. The trim removed 6 bases at V and 7 bases at J, leaving 9 bases unmatched. The CDR3 region has the DNA TGCAGTGCAGCCGAGGGGGCCCACCAGCCCCAGCATTTT. This codes for CSAAEGAHQPQHF.

The chain has TRBV20-1 and TRBJ2-1, with TRBD2 identical over 10 bases. Per the germline V gene, CDR1 is DFQATT and CDR2 is SNEGSKA (reference sequence). This CDR3 spans 17 amino acids. Trimming at V came to 5 bases and at J to 4 bases, leaving 14 bases not matched to a gene. For the CDR3, the DNA is TGCAGTGCTGCAGGACTAGCGGAGACTAGTGGGTACAATGAGCAGTTCTTC. As protein: CSAAGLAETSGYNEQFF.

This clonotype occurred a few times. This chain uses TRBV6-1 with TRBJ2-2; D might be TRBD1 (6 bases). Germline V gives CDR1 MNHNS, CDR2 SASEGT. The V gene lost 9 bases and the J gene lost 4 bases, with 12 bases spanning the gap. The CDR3 runs to 13 residues. DNA for the CDR3: TGTGCCAGGGAACAACAGGGCACCGGGGAGCTGTTTTTT. Translation: CAREQQGTGELFF.

This clonotype was seen a handful of times. The chain couples TRBV29-1 to TRBJ1-2, with 9 nucleotides matching TRBD1. Germline CDR1 reads SQVTM; CDR2 reads ANQGSEA. Trimming at V came to 1 base and at J to 0 bases, leaving 3 bases not matched to a gene. This CDR3 contains 15 residues. For the CDR3, the DNA is TGCAGCGTTGAAGGGACAGGGGAAACTAACTATGGCTACACCTTC. It translates to CSVEGTGETNYGYTF.

This clonotype was recorded at least ten times. The chain uses TRBV3-1 and TRBJ2-7, with a tentative D call TRBD2 (6 bases). CDR1 and CDR2 from the germline V gene are LGHDT and YNNKEL (reference sequence). This CDR3 is 13 amino acids long. The germline V and J ends were trimmed by 4 bases and 6 bases, with 13 bases remaining between them. The CDR3 sequence is CASSRSGEGEQYF. CDR3 nucleotide sequence: TGTGCCAGCAGCCGGTCGGGAGAGGGCGAGCAGTACTTC.

This clonotype appeared many times. V gene TRBV6-1 combines with J gene TRBJ2-1; the match to TRBD2 covers 13 bases. With 5 bases clipped from V and 3 bases from J, the junction kept 10 bases outside the gene matches. The CDR3 length is 18 residues. Germline lookup yields CDR1 MNHNS and CDR2 SASEGT. CDR3 in DNA: TGTGCCAGCAGTAGCAGGACTAGCGGGGGTGCCCACTACAATGAGCAGTTCTTC. Its protein is CASSSRTSGGAHYNEQFF.

This clonotype was recorded many times. This chain joins TRBV19 and TRBJ1-2, with D perhaps matching TRBD1 (5 bases). This CDR3 contains 12 residues. V was pared by 9 bases and J by 2 bases, with 10 bases between. Germline V gives CDR1 LNHDA, CDR2 SQIVND (reference sequence). CDR3 in DNA: TGTGCCAGCGGGAAGGGGAACTATGGCTACACCTTC. Translation gives CASGKGNYGYTF.

Concerning this clonotype: This may be a read error, as it is one base from a much larger clone. The chain couples TRBV6-2 or TRBV6-3 to TRBJ1-1; no clear D. The CDR3 sequence is 12 residues long. The germline gives CDR1 MNHEY, CDR2 SVGEGT. The DNA of the CDR3 is TGTGCCAACAGTACCACAGAGAGTGGAGCTTTCTTT. Its protein is CANSTTESGAFF.

This clonotype was observed at least ten times. The V and J genes are TRBV4-1 and TRBJ1-5; 7 bases agree with TRBD1. Germline V CDR1 and CDR2: MGHRA, YSYEKL. The CDR3 is 16 residues long. Unmatched junction bases numbered 4, after V lost 0 bases and J lost 2 bases. Written as DNA, the CDR3 is TGCGCCAGCAGCCAAGATTCCAGGGGGGGCAATCAGCCCCAGCATTTT. This gives the protein CASSQDSRGGNQPQHF.

The V call is TRBV4-2, the J call TRBJ2-1; D uncertain. The CDR3 is made up of 13 amino acids. The V end lost 1 base, the J end lost 4 bases, and 5 bases lay between the germline ends. The germline CDR1 and CDR2 sequences are LGHNA and YNFKEQ. The CDR3 is CASSQAEYNEQFF. DNA of the CDR3: TGTGCCAGCAGCCAAGCTGAGTACAATGAGCAGTTCTTC.

This clonotype was recorded many times. V usage is TRBV12-3 or TRBV12-4 and J usage is TRBJ2-5; the D call may be TRBD1 or TRBD2 (6 bases each). CDR3 length: 15 amino acids. V lost 5 bases and J lost 5, with 18 bases in between. CDR3 region: CASSGKGGSWETQYF. The CDR3 coding sequence is TGTGCCAGCAGTGGAAAAGGGGGGAGCTGGGAGACCCAGTACTTC.

The rearrangement uses TRBV5-1 and TRBJ2-2; no reliable D call. The CDR3 sequence is 15 residues long. Trimming cost V 4 bases and J 2 bases, with 12 bases left between them. Germline V gene data show CDR1 as SGHRS and CDR2 as YFSETQ. The CDR3 sequence is CASSVSTENTGELFF. CDR3 coding DNA: TGCGCCAGCAGCGTATCGACGGAAAACACCGGGGAGCTGTTTTTT.

The table lists this clonotype with many counts. The rearrangement joins TRBV29-1 to TRBJ2-1; 7 bases are a match to TRBD1. The CDR3 totals 13 residues. Trimming at V came to 7 bases and at J to 6 bases, leaving 9 bases not matched to a gene. Germline V gene data show CDR1 as SQVTM and CDR2 as ANQGSEA. CDR3 protein: CSGTGTAFNEQFF. CDR3 bases: TGCAGCGGGACCGGGACAGCGTTCAATGAGCAGTTCTTC.

As to this clonotype: This may arise from a read error, as a much more abundant clone is one base away. The rearrangement joins TRBV28 to TRBJ2-7; possible D gene TRBD1, 5 bases. The germline gives CDR1 MDHEN, CDR2 SYDVKM. V lost 5 bases and J lost 3, with 14 bases in between. This CDR3 contains 14 residues. CDR3 bases: TGTGCCAGCAGTAAAGCCAGGACACGCTACGAGCAGTACTTC. Protein sequence: CASSKARTRYEQYF. Variable domain in full (rest from reference TRBV28 and TRBJ2-7): DVKVTQSSRYLVKRTGEKVFLECVQDMDHENMFWYRQDPGLGLRLIYFSYDVKMKEKGDIPEGYSVSREKKERFSLILESASTNQTSMYLCASSKARTRYEQYFGPGTRLTVT.

This clonotype was seen at least ten times. The genes are TRBV10-3 and TRBJ2-3; 9 bases match TRBD2. V shed 7 bases and J 3 bases; nucleotides not matched to a gene: 5. Looked up from germline, CDR1 is ENHRY and CDR2 is SYGVKD. The CDR3 runs 14 residues. The chain's CDR3 is CAIKRTSGTDTQYF. DNA of the CDR3: TGTGCCATCAAGAGAACTAGCGGGACAGATACGCAGTATTTT.

The rearrangement joins TRBV29-1 to TRBJ1-5, with 8 bases fitting TRBD1. Germline V gene lookup returns CDR1 SQVTM and CDR2 ANQGSEA. This CDR3 contains 15 residues. V lost 5 bases to trimming and J lost 4 bases; unmatched junction nucleotides: 10. CDR3 nucleotide sequence: TGCAGCGTTATCTTCCAGGGGGCGAGAAATCAGCCCCAGCATTTT. Translation: CSVIFQGARNQPQHF.

There are a few counts of this clonotype. V and J are TRBV4-1 and TRBJ2-7; D may be TRBD1 or TRBD2 (6 bases each). The CDR3 extends over 16 amino acids. The ends were cut back, 0 bases at V and 2 bases at J, with 14 bases in the middle. Germline V gene data show CDR1 as MGHRA and CDR2 as YSYEKL. The CDR3 protein is CASSQDRGLYPYEQYF. CDR3 sequence (DNA): TGCGCCAGCAGCCAAGACCGGGGGCTTTATCCCTACGAGCAGTACTTC.

This clonotype was recorded a few times. V gene TRBV5-1 combines with J gene TRBJ2-1, with TRBD2 matching 8 bases. CDR3 size: 14 residues. Germline V CDR1 and CDR2: SGHRS, YFSETQ. J was trimmed by 4 bases and V by 2 bases; bases with no gene match: 2. Here the CDR3 DNA reads TGCGCCAGCAGCTTTAGCGGGGATTACAATGAGCAGTTCTTC. It encodes CASSFSGDYNEQFF.

This clonotype has ten or more counts. J is TRBJ2-3 and V is TRBV6-1; D may correspond to TRBD1 or TRBD2 (5 bases each). V dropped 7 bases and J dropped 3 bases, with 14 bases sitting between them. The germline gives CDR1 MNHNS, CDR2 SASEGT. The CDR3 covers 14 residues. The CDR3 sequence is CASMRDPGTDTQYF. The CDR3 DNA is TGTGCCAGCATGAGGGACCCGGGGACAGATACGCAGTATTTT.